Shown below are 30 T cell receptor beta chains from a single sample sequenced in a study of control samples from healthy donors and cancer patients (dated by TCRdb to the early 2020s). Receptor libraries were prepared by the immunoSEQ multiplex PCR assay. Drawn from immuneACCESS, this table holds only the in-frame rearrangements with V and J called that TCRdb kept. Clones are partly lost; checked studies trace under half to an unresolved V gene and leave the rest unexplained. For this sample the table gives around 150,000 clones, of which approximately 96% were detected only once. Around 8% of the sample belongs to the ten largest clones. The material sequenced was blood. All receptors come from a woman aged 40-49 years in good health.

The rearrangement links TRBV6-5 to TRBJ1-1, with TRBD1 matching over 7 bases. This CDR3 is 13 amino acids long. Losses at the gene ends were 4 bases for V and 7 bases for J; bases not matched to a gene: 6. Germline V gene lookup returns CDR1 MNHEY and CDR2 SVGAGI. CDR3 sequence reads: CASSFRQGHEAFF. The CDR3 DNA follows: TGTGCCAGCAGTTTCCGACAGGGCCATGAAGCTTTCTTT.

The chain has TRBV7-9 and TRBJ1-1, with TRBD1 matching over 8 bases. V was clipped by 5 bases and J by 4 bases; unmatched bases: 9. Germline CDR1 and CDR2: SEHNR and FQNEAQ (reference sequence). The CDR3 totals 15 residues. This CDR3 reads CASSPPTTGATEAFF. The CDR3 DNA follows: TGTGCCAGCAGCCCCCCCACGACAGGGGCCACTGAAGCTTTCTTT.

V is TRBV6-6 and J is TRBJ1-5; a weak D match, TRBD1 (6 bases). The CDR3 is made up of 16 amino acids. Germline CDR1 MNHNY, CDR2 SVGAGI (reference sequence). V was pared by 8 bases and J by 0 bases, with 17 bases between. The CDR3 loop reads CASEDSRVYSNQPQHF. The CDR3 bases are TGTGCCAGCGAGGACAGCCGAGTCTATAGCAATCAGCCCCAGCATTTT.

CDR3 residues: CASSLGSASYEQYF. DNA of the CDR3: TGTGCCAGCAGCTTGGGGTCGGCTTCCTACGAGCAGTACTTC. V and J are TRBV5-4 and TRBJ2-7; D uncertain. V lost 0 bases, J lost 1 base, and 8 bases lay in between. This CDR3 is 14 amino acids long. Per germline, CDR1 SGHNT and CDR2 YYREEE (reference sequence).

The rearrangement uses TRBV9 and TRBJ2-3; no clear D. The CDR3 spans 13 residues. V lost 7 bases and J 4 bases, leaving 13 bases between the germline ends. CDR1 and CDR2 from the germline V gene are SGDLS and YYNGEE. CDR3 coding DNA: TGTGCCAGCGGCCTGCCTAAATCAGATACGCAGTATTTT. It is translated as CASGLPKSDTQYF.

The CDR3 sequence is CASSLSGTGEETQYF. CDR3 nucleotide sequence: TGTGCCAGCAGCTTATCCGGGACAGGGGAGGAGACCCAGTACTTC. The genes are TRBV5-6 and TRBJ2-5; 10 bases match TRBD1. The length of the CDR3 is 15 residues. Germline CDR1 reads SGHDT; CDR2 reads YYEEEE. V gave up 2 bases and J gave up 5 bases; unmatched junction bases: 6.

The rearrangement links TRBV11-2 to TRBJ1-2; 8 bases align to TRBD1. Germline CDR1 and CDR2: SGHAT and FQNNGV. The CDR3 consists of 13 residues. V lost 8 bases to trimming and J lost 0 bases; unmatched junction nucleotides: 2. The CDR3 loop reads CASWGQANYGYTF. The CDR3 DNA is TGTGCCAGCTGGGGACAGGCTAACTATGGCTACACCTTC.

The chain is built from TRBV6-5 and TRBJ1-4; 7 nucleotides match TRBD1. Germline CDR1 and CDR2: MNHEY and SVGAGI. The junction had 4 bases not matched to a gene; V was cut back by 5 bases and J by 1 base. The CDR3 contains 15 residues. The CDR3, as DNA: TGTGCCAGCAGTAGAAACAGGGGAACTAATGAAAAACTGTTTTTT. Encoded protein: CASSRNRGTNEKLFF.

CDR3 nucleotides: TGTGCCACCAGCAGAGATCTGGGGAACGAGCAGTACTTC. Residues: CATSRDLGNEQYF. This chain joins TRBV15 and TRBJ2-7; D gene ambiguous. The CDR3 length is 13 residues. Germline loops: CDR1 LNHNV, CDR2 YYDKDF (reference sequence). Trimming stripped 0 bases from V and 5 bases from J, with 8 bases between.

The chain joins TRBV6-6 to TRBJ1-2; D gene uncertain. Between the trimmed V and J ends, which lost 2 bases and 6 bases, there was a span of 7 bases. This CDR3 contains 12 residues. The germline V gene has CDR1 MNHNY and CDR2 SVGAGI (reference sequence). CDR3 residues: CASSYRTDGYTF. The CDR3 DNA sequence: TGTGCCAGCAGTTACCGCACGGATGGCTACACCTTC.

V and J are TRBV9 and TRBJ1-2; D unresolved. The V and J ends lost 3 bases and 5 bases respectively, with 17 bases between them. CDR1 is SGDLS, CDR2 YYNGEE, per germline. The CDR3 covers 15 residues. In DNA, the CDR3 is TGTGCCAGCAGCGAGGGAGCCGGGCTCCCATATGGCTACACCTTC. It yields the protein CASSEGAGLPYGYTF.

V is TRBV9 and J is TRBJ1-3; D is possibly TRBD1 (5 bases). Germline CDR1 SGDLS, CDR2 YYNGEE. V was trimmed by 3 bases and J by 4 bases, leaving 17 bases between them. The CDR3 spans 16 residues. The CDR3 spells CASSALGAGRGNTIYF. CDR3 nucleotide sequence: TGTGCCAGCAGCGCGTTAGGTGCAGGGCGCGGAAACACCATATATTTT.

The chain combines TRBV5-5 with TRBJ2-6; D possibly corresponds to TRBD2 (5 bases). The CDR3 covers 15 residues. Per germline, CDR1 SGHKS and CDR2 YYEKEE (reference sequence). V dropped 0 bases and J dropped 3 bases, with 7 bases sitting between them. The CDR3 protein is CASSLVGSGANVLTF. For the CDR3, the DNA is TGTGCCAGCAGCTTGGTGGGGAGTGGGGCCAACGTCCTGACTTTC.

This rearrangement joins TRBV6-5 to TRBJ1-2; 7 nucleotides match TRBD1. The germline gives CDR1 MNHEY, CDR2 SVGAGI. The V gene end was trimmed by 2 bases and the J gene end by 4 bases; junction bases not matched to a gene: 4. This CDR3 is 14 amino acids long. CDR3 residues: CASSYEAGGYGYTF. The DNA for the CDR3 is TGTGCCAGCAGTTACGAGGCAGGGGGCTATGGCTACACCTTC.

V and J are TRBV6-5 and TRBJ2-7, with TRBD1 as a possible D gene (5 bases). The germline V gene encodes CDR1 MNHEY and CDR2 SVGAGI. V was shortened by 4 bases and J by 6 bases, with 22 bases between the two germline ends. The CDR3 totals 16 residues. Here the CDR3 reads CASSSNPKRQRTEQYF. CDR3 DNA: TGTGCCAGCAGTTCGAATCCGAAACGACAGCGTACCGAGCAGTACTTC.

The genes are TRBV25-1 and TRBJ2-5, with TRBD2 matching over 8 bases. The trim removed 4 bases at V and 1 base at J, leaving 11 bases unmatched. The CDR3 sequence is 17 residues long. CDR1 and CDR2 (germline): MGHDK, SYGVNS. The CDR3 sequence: CASSGFFAGGRQETQYF. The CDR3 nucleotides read TGTGCCAGCAGTGGATTCTTTGCGGGGGGCCGCCAAGAGACCCAGTACTTC.

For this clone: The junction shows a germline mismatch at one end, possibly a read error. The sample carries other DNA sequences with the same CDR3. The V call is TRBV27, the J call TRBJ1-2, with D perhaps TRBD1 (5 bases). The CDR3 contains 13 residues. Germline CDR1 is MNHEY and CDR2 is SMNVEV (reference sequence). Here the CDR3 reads CASSLSDSYGYTF. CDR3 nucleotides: TGCGCCAGCAGTTTATCCGACAGCTATGGCTACACCTTC.

The CDR3 sequence: CASSRSPGLNTEAFF. Here the CDR3 DNA reads TGTGCCAGCAGCCGTAGCCCGGGGTTGAACACTGAAGCTTTCTTT. The chain uses TRBV7-9 and TRBJ1-1; no firm D call. Trimming stripped 5 bases from V and 0 bases from J, with 13 bases between. The germline V gene encodes CDR1 SEHNR and CDR2 FQNEAQ (reference sequence). The CDR3 consists of 15 residues.

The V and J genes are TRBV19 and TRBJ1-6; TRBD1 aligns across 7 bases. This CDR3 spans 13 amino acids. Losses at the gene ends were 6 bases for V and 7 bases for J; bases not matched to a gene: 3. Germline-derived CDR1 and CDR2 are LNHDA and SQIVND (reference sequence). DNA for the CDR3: TGTGCCAGTAGCTCGACAGGGAATTCACCCCTCCACTTT. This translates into CASSSTGNSPLHF.

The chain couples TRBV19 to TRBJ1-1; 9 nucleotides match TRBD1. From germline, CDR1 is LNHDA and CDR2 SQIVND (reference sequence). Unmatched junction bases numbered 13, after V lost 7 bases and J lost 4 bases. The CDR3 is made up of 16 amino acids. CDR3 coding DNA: TGTGCCAGTATGGACACCGGGACAGGGATAGGCACTGAAGCTTTCTTT. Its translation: CASMDTGTGIGTEAFF.

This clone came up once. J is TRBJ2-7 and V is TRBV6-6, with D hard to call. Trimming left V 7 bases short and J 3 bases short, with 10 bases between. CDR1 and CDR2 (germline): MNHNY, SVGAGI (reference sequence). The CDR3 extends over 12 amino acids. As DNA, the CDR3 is TGTGCCAGCAACGGATATGACTACGAGCAGTACTTC. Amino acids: CASNGYDYEQYF.

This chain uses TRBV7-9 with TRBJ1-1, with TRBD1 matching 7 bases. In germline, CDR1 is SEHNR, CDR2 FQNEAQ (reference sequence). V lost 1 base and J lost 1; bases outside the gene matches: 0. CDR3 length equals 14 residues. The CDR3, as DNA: TGTGCCAGCAGCTTAGGACAGGGGAACACTGAAGCTTTCTTT. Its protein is CASSLGQGNTEAFF.

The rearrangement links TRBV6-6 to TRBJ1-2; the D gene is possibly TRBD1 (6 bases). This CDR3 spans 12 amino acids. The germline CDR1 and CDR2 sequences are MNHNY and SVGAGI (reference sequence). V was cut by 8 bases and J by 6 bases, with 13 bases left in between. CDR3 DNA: TGTGCCAGCGGCAGACAGGCGGATGGCTACACCTTC. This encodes CASGRQADGYTF.

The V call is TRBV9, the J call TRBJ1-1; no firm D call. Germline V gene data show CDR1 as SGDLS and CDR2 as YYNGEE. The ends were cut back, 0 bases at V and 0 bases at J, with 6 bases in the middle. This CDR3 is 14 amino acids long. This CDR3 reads CASSVGQMNTEAFF. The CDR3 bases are TGTGCCAGCAGCGTAGGCCAGATGAACACTGAAGCTTTCTTT.

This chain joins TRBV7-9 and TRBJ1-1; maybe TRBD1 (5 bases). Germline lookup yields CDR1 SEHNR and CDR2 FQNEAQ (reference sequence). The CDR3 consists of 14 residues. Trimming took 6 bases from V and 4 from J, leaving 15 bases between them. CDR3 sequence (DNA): TGTGCCAGCAGTTCTACAGGAAAAGGCACTGAAGCTTTCTTT. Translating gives CASSSTGKGTEAFF. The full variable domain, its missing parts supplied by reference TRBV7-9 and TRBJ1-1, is DTGVSQNPRHKITKRGQNVTFRCDPISEHNRLYWYRQTLGQGPEFLTYFQNEAQLEKSRLLSDRFSAERPKGSFSTLEIQRTEQGDSAMYLCASSSTGKGTEAFFGQGTRLTVV.

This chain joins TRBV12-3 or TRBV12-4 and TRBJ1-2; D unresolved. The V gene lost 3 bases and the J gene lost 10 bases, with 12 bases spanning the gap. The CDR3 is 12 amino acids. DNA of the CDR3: TGTGCCAGCAGTTTCATTGAGAGATCCTACACCTTC. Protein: CASSFIERSYTF.

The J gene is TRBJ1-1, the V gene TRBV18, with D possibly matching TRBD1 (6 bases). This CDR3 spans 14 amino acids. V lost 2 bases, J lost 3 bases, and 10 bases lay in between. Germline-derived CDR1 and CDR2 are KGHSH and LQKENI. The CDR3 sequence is CASSPGGADTEAFF. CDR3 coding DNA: TGTGCCAGCTCACCAGGGGGCGCCGACACTGAAGCTTTCTTT.

The CDR3 reads CASSITGEQYF. The CDR3 nucleotides are TGTGCCAGCAGTATCACTGGGGAGCAGTACTTC. This chain connects TRBV7-9 to TRBJ2-7; no clear D. Per the germline V gene, CDR1 is SEHNR and CDR2 is FQNEAQ (reference sequence). This CDR3 comprises 11 residues. The V end lost 6 bases, the J end lost 7 bases, and 10 bases lay between the germline ends.

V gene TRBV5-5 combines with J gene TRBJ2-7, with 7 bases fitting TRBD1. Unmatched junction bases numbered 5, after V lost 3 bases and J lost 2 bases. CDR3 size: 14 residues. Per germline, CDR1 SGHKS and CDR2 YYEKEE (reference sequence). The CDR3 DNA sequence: TGTGCCAGCAGCTGGACCAGGGGGACCTACGAGCAGTACTTC. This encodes CASSWTRGTYEQYF.

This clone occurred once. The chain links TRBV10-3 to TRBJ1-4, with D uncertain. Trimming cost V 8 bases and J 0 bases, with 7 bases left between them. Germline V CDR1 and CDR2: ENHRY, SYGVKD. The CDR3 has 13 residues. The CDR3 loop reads CAIGPATNEKLFF. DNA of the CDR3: TGTGCCATCGGCCCCGCAACTAATGAAAAACTGTTTTTT.